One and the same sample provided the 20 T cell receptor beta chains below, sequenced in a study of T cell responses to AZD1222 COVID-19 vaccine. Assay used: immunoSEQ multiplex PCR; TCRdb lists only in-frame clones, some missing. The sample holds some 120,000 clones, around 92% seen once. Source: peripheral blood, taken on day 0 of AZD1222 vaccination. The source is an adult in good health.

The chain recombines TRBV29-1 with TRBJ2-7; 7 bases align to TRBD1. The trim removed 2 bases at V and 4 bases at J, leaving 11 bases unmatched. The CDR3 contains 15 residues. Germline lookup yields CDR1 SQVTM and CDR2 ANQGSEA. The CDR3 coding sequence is TGCAGCGTTGAAATATGGAGACAGGGAATATACGAGCAGTACTTC. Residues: CSVEIWRQGIYEQYF.

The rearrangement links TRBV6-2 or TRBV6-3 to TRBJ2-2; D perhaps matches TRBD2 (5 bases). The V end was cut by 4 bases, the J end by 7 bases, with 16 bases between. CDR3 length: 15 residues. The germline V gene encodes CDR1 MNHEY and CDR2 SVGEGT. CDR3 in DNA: TGTGCCAGCAGTTCCTACGGGAACCCATACGGGGAGCTGTTTTTT. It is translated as CASSSYGNPYGELFF.

In DNA, the CDR3 is TGCAGTGCTAGTAACTACCATCTCCAGAGCCAAGAGACCCAGTACTTC. Translating gives CSASNYHLQSQETQYF. This chain joins TRBV20-1 and TRBJ2-5; D unclear. This CDR3 is 16 amino acids long. V lost 3 bases, J lost 1 base, and 18 bases lay in between. Germline-derived CDR1 and CDR2 are DFQATT and SNEGSKA (reference sequence).

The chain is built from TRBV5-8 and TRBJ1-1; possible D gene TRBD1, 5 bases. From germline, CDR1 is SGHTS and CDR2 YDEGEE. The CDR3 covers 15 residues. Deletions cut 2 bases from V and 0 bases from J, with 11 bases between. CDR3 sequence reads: CASSLQQVLNTEAFF. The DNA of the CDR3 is TGTGCCAGCAGCTTACAACAGGTTCTGAACACTGAAGCTTTCTTT.

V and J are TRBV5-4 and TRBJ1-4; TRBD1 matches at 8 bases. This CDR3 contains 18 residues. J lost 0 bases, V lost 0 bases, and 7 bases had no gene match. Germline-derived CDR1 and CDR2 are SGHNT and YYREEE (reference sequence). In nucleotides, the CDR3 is TGTGCCAGCAGCTTGGTACGAACAGGGGGATCAACTAATGAAAAACTGTTTTTT. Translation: CASSLVRTGGSTNEKLFF.

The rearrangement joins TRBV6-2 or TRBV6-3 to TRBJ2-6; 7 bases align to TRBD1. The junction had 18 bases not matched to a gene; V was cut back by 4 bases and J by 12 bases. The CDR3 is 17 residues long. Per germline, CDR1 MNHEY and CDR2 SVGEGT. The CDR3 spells CASSLSDSGTELGVLTF. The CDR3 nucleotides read TGTGCCAGCAGTTTATCGGACTCCGGGACAGAGCTGGGCGTCCTGACTTTC.

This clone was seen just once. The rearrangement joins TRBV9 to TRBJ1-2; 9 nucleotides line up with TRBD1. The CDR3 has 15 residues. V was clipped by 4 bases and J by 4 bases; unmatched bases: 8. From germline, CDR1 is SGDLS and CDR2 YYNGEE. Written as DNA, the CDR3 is TGTGCCAGCAGCACCGGACAGGGGCGCGGCTATGGCTACACCTTC. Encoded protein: CASSTGQGRGYGYTF.

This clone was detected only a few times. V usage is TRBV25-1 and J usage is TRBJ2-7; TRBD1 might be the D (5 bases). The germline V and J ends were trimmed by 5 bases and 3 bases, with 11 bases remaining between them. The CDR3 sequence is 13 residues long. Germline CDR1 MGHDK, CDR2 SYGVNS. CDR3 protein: CASSQTDYYEQYF. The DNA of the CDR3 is TGTGCCAGCAGTCAGACAGATTACTACGAGCAGTACTTC.

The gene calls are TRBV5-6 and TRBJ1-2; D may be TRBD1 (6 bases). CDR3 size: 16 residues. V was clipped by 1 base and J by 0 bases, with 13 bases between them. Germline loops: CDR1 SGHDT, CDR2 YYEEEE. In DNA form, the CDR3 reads TGTGCCAGCAGCTTGAGTGGACAGCTCCCTAACTATGGCTACACCTTC. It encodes CASSLSGQLPNYGYTF.

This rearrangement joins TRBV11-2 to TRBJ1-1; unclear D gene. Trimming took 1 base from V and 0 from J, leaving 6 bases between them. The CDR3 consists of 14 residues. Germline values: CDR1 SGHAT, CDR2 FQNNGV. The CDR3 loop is CASSLGLMNTEAFF. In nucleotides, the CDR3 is TGTGCCAGCAGCTTAGGGTTGATGAACACTGAAGCTTTCTTT.

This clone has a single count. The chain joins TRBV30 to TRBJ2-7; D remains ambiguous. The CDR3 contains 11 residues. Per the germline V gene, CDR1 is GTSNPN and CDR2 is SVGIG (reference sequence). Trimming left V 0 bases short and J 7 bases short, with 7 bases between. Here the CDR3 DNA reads TGTGCCTGGAGTGTAGGCGCAGAGCAGTACTTC. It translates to CAWSVGAEQYF.

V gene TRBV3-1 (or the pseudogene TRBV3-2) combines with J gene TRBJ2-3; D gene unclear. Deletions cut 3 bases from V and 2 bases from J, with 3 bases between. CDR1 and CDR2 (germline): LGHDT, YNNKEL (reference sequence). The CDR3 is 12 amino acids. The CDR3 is CASSQYTDTQYF. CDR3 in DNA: TGTGCCAGCAGCCAGTACACAGATACGCAGTATTTT.

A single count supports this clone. CDR3: CAWSVGQPQHF. CDR3 nucleotide sequence: TGTGCCTGGAGTGTAGGTCAGCCCCAGCATTTT. The V call is TRBV30, the J call TRBJ1-5; D not certain. The germline V gene encodes CDR1 GTSNPN and CDR2 SVGIG (reference sequence). The germline V and J ends were trimmed by 0 bases and 6 bases, with 3 bases remaining between them. The CDR3 has 11 residues.

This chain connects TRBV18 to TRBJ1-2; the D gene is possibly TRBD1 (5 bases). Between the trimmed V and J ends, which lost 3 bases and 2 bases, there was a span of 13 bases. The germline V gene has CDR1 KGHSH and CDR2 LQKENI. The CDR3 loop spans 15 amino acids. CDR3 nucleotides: TGTGCCAGCTCACCCTCCGGGACGGAGAACTATGGCTACACCTTC. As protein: CASSPSGTENYGYTF.

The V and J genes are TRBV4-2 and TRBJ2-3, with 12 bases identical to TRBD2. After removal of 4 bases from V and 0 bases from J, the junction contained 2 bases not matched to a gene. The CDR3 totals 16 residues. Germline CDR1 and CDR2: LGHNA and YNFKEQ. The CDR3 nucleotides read TGTGCCAGCAGCCCCGGGACTAGCGGGAGCACAGATACGCAGTATTTT. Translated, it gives CASSPGTSGSTDTQYF.

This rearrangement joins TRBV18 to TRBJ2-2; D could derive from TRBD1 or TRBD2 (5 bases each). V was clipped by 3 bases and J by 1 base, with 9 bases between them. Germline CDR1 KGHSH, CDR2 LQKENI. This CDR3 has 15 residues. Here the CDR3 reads CASSPGPMNTGELFF. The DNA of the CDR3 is TGTGCCAGCTCACCGGGACCTATGAACACCGGGGAGCTGTTTTTT. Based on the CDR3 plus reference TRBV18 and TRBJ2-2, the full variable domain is NAGVMQNPRHLVRRRGQEARLRCSPMKGHSHVYWYRQLPEEGLKFMVYLQKENIIDESGMPKERFSAEFPKEGPSILRIQQVVRGDSAAYFCASSPGPMNTGELFFGEGSRLTVL.

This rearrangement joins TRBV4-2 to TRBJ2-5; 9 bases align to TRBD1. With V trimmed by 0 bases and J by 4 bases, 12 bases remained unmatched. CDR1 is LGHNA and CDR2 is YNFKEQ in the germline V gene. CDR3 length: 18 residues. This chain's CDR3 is CASSQDGVGTGPPETQYF. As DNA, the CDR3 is TGTGCCAGCAGCCAAGATGGTGTAGGGACAGGGCCACCAGAGACCCAGTACTTC.

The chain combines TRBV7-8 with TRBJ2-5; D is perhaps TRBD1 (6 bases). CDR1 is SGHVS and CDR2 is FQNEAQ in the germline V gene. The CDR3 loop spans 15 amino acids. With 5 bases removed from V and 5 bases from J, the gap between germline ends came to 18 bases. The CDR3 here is CASSPRDRRQETQYF. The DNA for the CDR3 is TGTGCCAGCAGCCCCCGAGACAGGCGGCAGGAGACCCAGTACTTC.

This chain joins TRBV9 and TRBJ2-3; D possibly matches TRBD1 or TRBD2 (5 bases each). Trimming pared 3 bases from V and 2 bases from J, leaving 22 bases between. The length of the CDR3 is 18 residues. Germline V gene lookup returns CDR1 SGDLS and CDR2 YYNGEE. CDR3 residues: CASSGGSSGGRHTDTQYF. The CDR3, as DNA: TGTGCCAGCAGCGGGGGGAGCTCTGGCGGGCGCCACACAGATACGCAGTATTTT.

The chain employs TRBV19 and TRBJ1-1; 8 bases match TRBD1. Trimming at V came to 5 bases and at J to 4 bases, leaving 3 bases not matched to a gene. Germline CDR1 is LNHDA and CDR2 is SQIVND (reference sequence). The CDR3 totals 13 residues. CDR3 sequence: CASSRTGTTEAFF. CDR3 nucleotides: TGTGCCAGTAGTCGGACAGGGACCACTGAAGCTTTCTTT.